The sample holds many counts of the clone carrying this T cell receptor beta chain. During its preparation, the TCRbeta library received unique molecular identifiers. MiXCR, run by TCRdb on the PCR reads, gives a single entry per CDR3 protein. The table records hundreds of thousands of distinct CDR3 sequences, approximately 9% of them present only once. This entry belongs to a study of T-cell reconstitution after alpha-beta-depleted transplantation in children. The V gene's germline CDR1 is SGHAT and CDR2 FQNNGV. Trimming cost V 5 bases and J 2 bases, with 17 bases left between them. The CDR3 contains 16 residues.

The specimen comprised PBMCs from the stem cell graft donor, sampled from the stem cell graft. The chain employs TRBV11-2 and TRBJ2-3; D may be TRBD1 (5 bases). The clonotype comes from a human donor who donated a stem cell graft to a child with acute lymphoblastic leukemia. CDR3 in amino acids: CASSKGVDRPTDTQYF. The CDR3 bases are TGTGCCAGCAGCAAAGGGGTCGACAGACCCACAGATACGCAGTATTTT.